The 15 T cell receptor beta chains given below trace back to one sample, sequenced in a study of identical twins' blood T cells. Each CDR3 protein gets one entry after TCRdb re-called the 5' RACE reads with MiXCR. The table shows 400,000 or so distinct CDR3 sequences, with 28% occurring only once. The sequencing sample was made of PBMCs. The receptors here all came from a woman aged 18 to 50 in good health.

V usage is TRBV29-1 and J usage is TRBJ1-2; no clear D gene. The length of the CDR3 is 12 residues. Trimming cost V 5 bases and J 5 bases, with 12 bases left between them. In germline, CDR1 is SQVTM, CDR2 ANQGSEA. CDR3 residues: CSVIVGLYGYTF. CDR3 in DNA: TGCAGCGTTATCGTTGGGTTATATGGCTACACCTTC. Combining the CDR3 with reference TRBV29-1 and TRBJ1-2 gives the whole variable domain SAVISQKPSRDICQRGTSLTIQCQVDSQVTMMFWYRQQPGQSLTLIATANQGSEATYESGFVIDKFPISRPNLTFSTLTVSNMSPEDSSIYLCSVIVGLYGYTFGSGTRLTVV.

This clonotype has ten or more counts. The chain uses TRBV10-2 and TRBJ1-6; no firm D call. The CDR3 runs to 13 residues. V was cut by 7 bases and J by 9 bases, with 13 bases left in between. Germline V CDR1 and CDR2: WSHSY, SAAADI. The CDR3 sequence: CASNPQPGSPLHF. CDR3 coding DNA: TGCGCCAGCAATCCACAGCCGGGTTCACCCCTCCACTTT.

This clonotype was detected only a few times. The rearrangement uses TRBV3-1 and TRBJ1-1, with D possibly being TRBD1 (6 bases). The CDR3 loop spans 14 amino acids. The V end lost 5 bases, the J end lost 4 bases, and 14 bases lay between the germline ends. Germline CDR1 reads LGHDT; CDR2 reads YNNKEL (reference sequence). The CDR3 here is CASSLTTGRTEAFF. CDR3 DNA sequence: TGTGCCAGCAGCTTAACGACAGGCCGCACTGAAGCTTTCTTT.

V is TRBV20-1 and J is TRBJ2-7, with 7 bases matching TRBD2. The CDR3 loop spans 12 amino acids. Germline trimming cut 7 bases from V and 3 bases from J; bases unmatched to any gene: 6. CDR1 DFQATT and CDR2 SNEGSKA come from the germline V gene (reference sequence). Written as DNA, the CDR3 is TGCAGTGTGCAGCGGGGAGTCTACGAGCAGTACTTC. Residues: CSVQRGVYEQYF.

This chain joins TRBV7-2 and TRBJ2-2; no clear D gene. Germline V gene sequence: CDR1 SGHTA, CDR2 FQGNSA. CDR3 length equals 14 residues. V lost 2 bases and J 4 bases, leaving 8 bases between the germline ends. The CDR3 sequence is CASSLNKGTGELFF. CDR3 sequence (DNA): TGTGCCAGCAGCTTAAATAAGGGCACCGGGGAGCTGTTTTTT.

The V gene is TRBV20-1, the J gene TRBJ2-7; no definite D call. The CDR3 spans 13 residues. V was shortened by 2 bases and J by 2 bases, with 10 bases between the two germline ends. Germline loops: CDR1 DFQATT, CDR2 SNEGSKA (reference sequence). The CDR3 sequence is CSARSTETYEQYF. The DNA for the CDR3 is TGCAGTGCTAGATCCACGGAGACCTACGAGCAGTACTTC.

This sequence joins TRBV25-1 and TRBJ2-1; no clear D gene. The V gene's germline CDR1 is MGHDK and CDR2 SYGVNS. V was shortened by 4 bases and J by 4 bases, with 11 bases between the two germline ends. The CDR3 length is 14 residues. The CDR3: CASSVISAYNEQFF. CDR3 coding DNA: TGTGCCAGCAGTGTAATCTCGGCTTACAATGAGCAGTTCTTC. The full variable domain, its missing parts supplied by reference TRBV25-1 and TRBJ2-1, is EADIYQTPRYLVIGTGKKITLECSQTMGHDKMYWYQQDPGMELHLIHYSYGVNSTEKGDLSSESTVSRIRTEHFPLTLESARPSHTSQYLCASSVISAYNEQFFGPGTRLTVL.

This clonotype was counted at least ten times. The rearrangement links TRBV6-5 to TRBJ2-3; D unresolved. CDR3 size: 13 residues. The ends were cut back, 6 bases at V and 0 bases at J, with 7 bases in the middle. Germline CDR1 is MNHEY and CDR2 is SVGAGI. The CDR3 nucleotides are TGTGCCAGCAGGGCGTTTAGCACAGATACGCAGTATTTT. Amino acids: CASRAFSTDTQYF.

On this clonotype: The junction departs from the called germline gene at one end, perhaps through a read error. The rearrangement joins TRBV27 to TRBJ2-7, with 7 bases fitting TRBD1. This CDR3 comprises 13 residues. Germline values: CDR1 MNHEY, CDR2 SMNVEV (reference sequence). The chain's CDR3 is CASRQTGIHEQCF. The DNA for the CDR3 is TGTGCCAGCCGCCAGACAGGGATCCACGAGCAGTGCTTC.

J is TRBJ1-6 and V is TRBV29-1; tentatively, D is TRBD1 (5 bases). The ends were cut back, 4 bases at V and 6 bases at J, with 10 bases in the middle. The CDR3 spans 13 residues. The germline V gene encodes CDR1 SQVTM and CDR2 ANQGSEA. The CDR3 region is CSVGLTANSPLHF. In DNA, the CDR3 is TGCAGCGTTGGTCTGACAGCTAATTCACCCCTCCACTTT.

This clonotype was detected many times. The rearrangement joins TRBV10-3 to TRBJ2-3; D might be TRBD1 (5 bases). CDR1 and CDR2 from the germline V gene are ENHRY and SYGVKD. Deletions cut 6 bases from V and 4 bases from J, with 14 bases between. The CDR3 is 14 amino acids. The DNA for the CDR3 is TGTGCCATCAGGGATCCTGAAGGGGCAGATACGCAGTATTTT. It is translated as CAIRDPEGADTQYF.

This chain uses TRBV9 with TRBJ2-3; D gene unclear. Trimming pared 2 bases from V and 6 bases from J, leaving 13 bases between. Germline CDR1 and CDR2: SGDLS and YYNGEE. CDR3 length: 14 residues. CDR3 DNA sequence: TGTGCCAGCAGCGTTCAAACTTTTCGGGATACGCAGTATTTT. Translation: CASSVQTFRDTQYF.

This clonotype has ten or more counts. Relative to the germline gene, one junction end is altered; a read error may explain this. The chain recombines TRBV7-2 with TRBJ1-5; 7 bases agree with TRBD1. The CDR3 is 15 residues long. CDR1 and CDR2 (germline): SGHTA, FQGNSA. DNA for the CDR3: TGTGCCAGCAGCCTAGCAGGGGGTAGCAATCAGCCCCAGCATTTT. Its protein is CASSLAGGSNQPQHF. Full variable domain (outside the CDR3, taken from reference TRBV7-2 and TRBJ1-5): GAGVSQSPSNKVTEKGKDVELRCDPISGHTALYWYRQSLGQGLEFLIYFQGNSAPDKSGLPSDRFSAERTGGSVSTLTIQRTQQEDSAVYLCASSLAGGSNQPQHFGDGTRLSIL.

The chain uses TRBV12-3 or TRBV12-4 and TRBJ2-1; perhaps TRBD2 as D (5 bases). The CDR3 spans 15 residues. V was pared by 3 bases and J by 9 bases, with 18 bases between. The CDR3 protein is CASSFSEDSIGEQFF. The CDR3 DNA is TGTGCCAGCAGTTTTTCCGAGGACTCGATCGGTGAGCAGTTCTTC.

The genes are TRBV12-3 or TRBV12-4 and TRBJ1-2, with 7 positions matching TRBD1. The CDR3 consists of 15 residues. V was clipped by 3 bases and J by 3 bases; unmatched bases: 7. The CDR3: CASSFRGRGYYGYTF. Here the CDR3 DNA reads TGTGCCAGCAGTTTCCGTGGCAGGGGGTACTATGGCTACACCTTC.